The 10 T cell receptor beta chains below come from one sample, sequenced in a study of T-cell reconstitution after alpha-beta-depleted transplantation in children. Unique molecular identifiers tagged the TCRbeta library. TCRdb independently ran MiXCR on the PCR reads; one entry per CDR3 protein. The table includes 250,000 to 300,000 distinct CDR3 sequences, about 10% detected once. The specimen was PBMCs from the stem cell graft donor, collected from the stem cell graft. These receptors all come from a human donor who donated a stem cell graft to a child with SCID.

Many counts were recorded for this clonotype. The gene calls are TRBV9 and TRBJ1-6, with TRBD1 identical over 8 bases. Germline trimming cut 4 bases from V and 6 bases from J; bases unmatched to any gene: 6. The CDR3 length is 15 residues. Germline V gives CDR1 SGDLS, CDR2 YYNGEE. The CDR3 bases are TGTGCCAGCAGCCCCGGACAGGGACTTAATTCACCCCTCCACTTT. It specifies CASSPGQGLNSPLHF.

The chain has TRBV20-1 and TRBJ2-7; maybe TRBD1 (5 bases). The CDR3 loop spans 16 amino acids. Per germline, CDR1 DFQATT and CDR2 SNEGSKA (reference sequence). V gave up 6 bases and J gave up 0 bases, with 21 bases separating them. The DNA of the CDR3 is TGCAGTGCAAGGATGGGGCTCCCGAAGAGCTCCTACGAGCAGTACTTC. Residues: CSARMGLPKSSYEQYF.

This chain connects TRBV12-3 or TRBV12-4 to TRBJ2-7, with D perhaps being TRBD1 or TRBD2 (6 bases each). With 2 bases removed from V and 13 bases from J, the gap between germline ends came to 21 bases. The CDR3 runs 14 residues. CDR3 coding DNA: TGTGCCAGCAGTTTAATGGTGGGGGGCGCCCCCTGTTACTTC. Amino acids: CASSLMVGGAPCYF.

The chain recombines TRBV3-1 with TRBJ1-1; D may be TRBD1 (5 bases). CDR1 is LGHDT and CDR2 is YNNKEL in the germline V gene (reference sequence). V was clipped by 1 base and J by 7 bases, with 16 bases between them. The CDR3 consists of 15 residues. In DNA, the CDR3 is TGTGCCAGCAGCCAAGCGGGACTAAAAAAGGGTGAAGCTTTCTTT. Amino acid sequence: CASSQAGLKKGEAFF.

In its sample, this clonotype was seen a few times. The chain combines TRBV20-1 with TRBJ2-5, with 7 positions matching TRBD1. J was trimmed by 5 bases and V by 3 bases; bases with no gene match: 6. CDR3 length equals 13 residues. Germline V gene sequence: CDR1 DFQATT, CDR2 SNEGSKA (reference sequence). DNA for the CDR3: TGCAGTGCTAGCACAGGGGATTTGGAGACCCAGTACTTC. It is translated as CSASTGDLETQYF.

This clonotype turned up a few times. The chain has TRBV12-3 or TRBV12-4 and TRBJ2-3; 9 bases map to TRBD1. J gave up 3 bases and V 6 bases, and 7 bases lay outside the gene matches. This CDR3 region has 15 residues. CDR3 in DNA: TGTGCCAGCAGACCACCGGGACAGGGAACAGATACGCAGTATTTT. It encodes CASRPPGQGTDTQYF.

The chain couples TRBV12-3 or TRBV12-4 to TRBJ2-7, with D perhaps TRBD1 (6 bases). Trimming removed 5 bases from V and 0 bases from J, with 14 bases in between. This CDR3 region has 15 residues. CDR3 DNA: TGTGCCAGCAGTCGGCAGGGGCATTCCTCCTACGAGCAGTACTTC. It specifies CASSRQGHSSYEQYF.

V and J are TRBV20-1 and TRBJ2-7; 12 nucleotides align to TRBD2. The J segment lost 3 bases and the V segment lost 4 bases, leaving 13 bases of the junction unmatched. This CDR3 contains 17 residues. Germline V gene data show CDR1 as DFQATT and CDR2 as SNEGSKA (reference sequence). The CDR3: CSATKSELLAGGYEQYF. CDR3 coding DNA: TGCAGTGCTACCAAATCCGAATTACTAGCGGGGGGCTACGAGCAGTACTTC.

V usage is TRBV10-3 and J usage is TRBJ1-1, with a possible D match to TRBD1 (5 bases). The CDR3 is 14 residues long. Trimming removed 10 bases at V and 2 bases at J, with 17 bases between. The germline CDR1 and CDR2 sequences are ENHRY and SYGVKD. CDR3 protein: CATVGGGVNTEAFF. The CDR3, as DNA: TGTGCCACAGTTGGGGGTGGGGTAAACACTGAAGCTTTCTTT.

The chain carries TRBV5-6 and TRBJ1-1, with D possibly matching TRBD1 (5 bases). Trimming took off 3 bases at V and 0 bases at J, with 12 bases between the two ends. The CDR3 runs to 15 residues. Germline CDR1 reads SGHDT; CDR2 reads YYEEEE. The chain's CDR3 is CASSSWGGLNTEAFF. The CDR3 DNA sequence: TGTGCCAGCAGCTCCTGGGGGGGGTTGAACACTGAAGCTTTCTTT.